This T cell receptor (beta chain) was recovered during a study of blood T cell repertoires in COVID-19. Across the study: T cells, B-cell-depleted T cells, or PBMCs provided the cDNA or gDNA that served as material.

Assay: immunoSEQ multiplex PCR; the TCRdb copy retains only in-frame clones and omits some. Of about 98,000 clones in the sample, approximately 90% were seen once. The V gene's germline CDR1 is SGHNT and CDR2 YYREEE (reference sequence). The CDR3 consists of 16 residues. V lost 2 bases and J lost 3, with 17 bases in between. This receptor was obtained from a man aged 50 to 60 with active COVID-19. The chain joins TRBV5-4 to TRBJ1-2, with a tentative D call TRBD1 (5 bases). Specimen: peripheral blood. In DNA form, the CDR3 reads TGTGCCAGCAGCTTAGACGGCCAGGGTTGGGACTATGGCTACACCTTC. Amino acids: CASSLDGQGWDYGYTF.